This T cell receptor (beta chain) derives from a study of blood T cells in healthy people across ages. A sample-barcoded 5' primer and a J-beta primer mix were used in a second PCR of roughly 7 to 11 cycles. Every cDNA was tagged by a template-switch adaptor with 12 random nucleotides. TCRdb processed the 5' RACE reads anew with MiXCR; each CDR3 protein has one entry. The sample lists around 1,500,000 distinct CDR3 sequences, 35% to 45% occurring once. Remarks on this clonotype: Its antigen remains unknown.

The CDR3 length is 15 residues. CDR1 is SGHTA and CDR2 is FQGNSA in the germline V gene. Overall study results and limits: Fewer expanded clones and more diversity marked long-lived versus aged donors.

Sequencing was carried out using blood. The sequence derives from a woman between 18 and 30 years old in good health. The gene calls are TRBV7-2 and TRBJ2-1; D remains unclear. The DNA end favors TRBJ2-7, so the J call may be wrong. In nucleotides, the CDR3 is TGTGCCAGCAGCTTACAGGCTGGCTCCTACAATGAGCAGTACTTC. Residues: CASSLQAGSYNEQYF.